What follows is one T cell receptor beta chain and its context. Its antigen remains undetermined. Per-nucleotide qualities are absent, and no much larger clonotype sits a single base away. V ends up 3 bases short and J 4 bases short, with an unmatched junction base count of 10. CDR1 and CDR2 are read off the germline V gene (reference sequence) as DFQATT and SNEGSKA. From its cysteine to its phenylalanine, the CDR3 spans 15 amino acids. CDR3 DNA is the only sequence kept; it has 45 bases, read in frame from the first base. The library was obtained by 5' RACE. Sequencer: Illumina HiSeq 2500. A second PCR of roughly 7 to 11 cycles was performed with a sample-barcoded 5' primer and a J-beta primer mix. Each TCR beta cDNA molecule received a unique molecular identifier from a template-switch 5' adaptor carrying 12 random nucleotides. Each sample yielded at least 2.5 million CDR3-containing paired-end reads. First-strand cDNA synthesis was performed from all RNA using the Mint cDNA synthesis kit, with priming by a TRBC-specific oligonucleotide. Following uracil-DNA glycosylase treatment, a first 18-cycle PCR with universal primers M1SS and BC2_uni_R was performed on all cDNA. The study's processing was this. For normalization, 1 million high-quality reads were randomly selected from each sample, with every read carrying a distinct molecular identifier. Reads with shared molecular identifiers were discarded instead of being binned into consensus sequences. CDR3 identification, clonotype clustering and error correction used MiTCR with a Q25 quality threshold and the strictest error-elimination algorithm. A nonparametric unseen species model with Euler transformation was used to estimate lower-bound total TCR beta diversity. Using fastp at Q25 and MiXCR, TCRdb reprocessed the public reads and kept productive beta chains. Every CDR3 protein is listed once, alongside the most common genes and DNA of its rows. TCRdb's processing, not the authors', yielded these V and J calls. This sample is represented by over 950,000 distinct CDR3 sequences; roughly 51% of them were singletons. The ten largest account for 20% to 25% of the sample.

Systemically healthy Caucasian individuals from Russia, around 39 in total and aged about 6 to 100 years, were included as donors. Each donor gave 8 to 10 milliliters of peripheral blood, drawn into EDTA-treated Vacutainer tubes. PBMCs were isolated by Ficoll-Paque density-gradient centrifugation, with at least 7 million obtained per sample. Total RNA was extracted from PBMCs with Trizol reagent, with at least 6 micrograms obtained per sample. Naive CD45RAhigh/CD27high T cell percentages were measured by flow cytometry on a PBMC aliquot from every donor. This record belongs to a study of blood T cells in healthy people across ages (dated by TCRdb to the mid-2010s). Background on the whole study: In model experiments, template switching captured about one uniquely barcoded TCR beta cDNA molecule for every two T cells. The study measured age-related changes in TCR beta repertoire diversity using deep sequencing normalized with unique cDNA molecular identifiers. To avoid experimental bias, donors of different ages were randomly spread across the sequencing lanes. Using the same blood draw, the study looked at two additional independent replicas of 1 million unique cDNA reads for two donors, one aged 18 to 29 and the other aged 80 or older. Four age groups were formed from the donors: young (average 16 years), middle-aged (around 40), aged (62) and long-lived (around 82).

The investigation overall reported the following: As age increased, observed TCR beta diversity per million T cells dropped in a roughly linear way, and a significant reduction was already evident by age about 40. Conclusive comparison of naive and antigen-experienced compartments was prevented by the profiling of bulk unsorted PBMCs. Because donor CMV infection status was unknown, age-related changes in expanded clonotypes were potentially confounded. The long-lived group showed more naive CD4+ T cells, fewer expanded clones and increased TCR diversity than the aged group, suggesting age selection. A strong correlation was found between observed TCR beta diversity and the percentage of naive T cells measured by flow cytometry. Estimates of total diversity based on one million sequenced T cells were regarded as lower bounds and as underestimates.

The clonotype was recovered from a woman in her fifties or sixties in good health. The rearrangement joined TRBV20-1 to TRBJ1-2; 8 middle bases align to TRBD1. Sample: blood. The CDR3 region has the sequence CSAREIGQGAYGYTF. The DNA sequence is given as TGCAGTGCTAGGGAAATCGGACAGGGCGCCTATGGCTACACCTTC.